This T cell receptor beta chain originates from a study of radiotherapy plus CTLA-4 blockade in lung cancer (dated by TCRdb to between 2018 and 2020). Concerning the study at large: Among enrolled patients, roughly 20% had an objective response and 31% reached disease control. Overall results and qualifications from the work: Early dynamic changes in blood T cell clones, together with increased serum interferon-beta after radiation, were reported as the strongest predictors of response. After treatment with radiotherapy and ipilimumab, TCR clones that came from tumors expanded in the peripheral blood.

As regards this clone: The antigen it binds to is not known. No quality values exist for individual bases; no much larger clone is one base distant.

Focal radiation therapy combined with CTLA-4 blockade (ipilimumab) was tested in patients with chemo-refractory metastatic non-small-cell lung cancer. From the cysteine through the phenylalanine, the CDR3 covers 12 amino acids. The retained sequence is limited to the CDR3, 36 bases, with the frame set at the first base. The germline V gene encodes CDR1 SGHTS and CDR2 YDEGEE. Relative to germline, V is 3 bases shorter and J is 9 bases shorter, with 10 bases between their ends. Libraries were constructed by the immunoSEQ multiplex PCR assay. What TCRdb holds here is the immuneACCESS table cut down to in-frame rearrangements. Part of the clones is not present; checked against another copy, under half of the missing clones reflect an unresolved V gene, and the others are unexplained. For this sample there are 60,000 to 85,000 clones; around 87% appear just once. About 0.95% of the sample is held by the ten biggest clonotypes.

Here the sequenced sample was peripheral blood, taken from a patient treated with radiotherapy plus ipilimumab. The clonotype originates from a human donor with non-small cell lung cancer who had stable disease on radiotherapy plus ipilimumab. Recombination connected TRBV5-8 to TRBJ2-1, with the D call tentatively TRBD1 or TRBD2, each fitting 6 bases. The nucleotide sequence is TGTGCCAGCAGCTGGGAGGACAGTGAGCAGTTCTTC. This encodes CASSWEDSEQFF.